One sample yielded the 4 T cell receptor beta chains listed below, sequenced in a study of neurological immune-mediated disorders. TCRdb reanalysed the 5' RACE reads using MiXCR and keeps one entry per CDR3 protein. Of about 52,000 distinct CDR3 sequences listed, roughly 3.8% were seen once; the top ten hold 6.5%. The sample comprised PBMCs. Receptors originate from a man between 60 and 75 years old with multiple sclerosis.

In this sample, this clonotype turned up many times. The V gene is TRBV20-1, the J gene TRBJ1-1; D is unresolved. The length of the CDR3 is 13 residues. Germline lookup yields CDR1 DFQATT and CDR2 SNEGSKA (reference sequence). Trimming removed 5 bases at V and 5 bases at J, with 15 bases between. The CDR3 protein is CSAVPPTATEAFF. The CDR3 DNA sequence: TGCAGTGCTGTGCCCCCTACCGCTACTGAAGCTTTCTTT.

This clonotype came up a few times. With a much larger clone just one base away, this may be a read error. This chain connects TRBV6-5 to TRBJ2-2; D gene unclear. The CDR3 has 11 amino acids. The germline V gene encodes CDR1 MNHEY and CDR2 SVGAGI. The CDR3 region is CVSTGPGELFF. CDR3 bases: TGTGTCAGCACGGGTCCCGGGGAGCTGTTTTTT.

This clonotype appeared many times. The V gene is TRBV29-1, the J gene TRBJ1-1, with D hard to call. This CDR3 is 11 amino acids long. Germline CDR1 is SQVTM and CDR2 is ANQGSEA. The V and J ends lost 7 bases and 7 bases respectively, with 13 bases between them. In DNA, the CDR3 is TGCAGCGCCGTATCCCATCTTGAAGCTTTCTTT. This codes for CSAVSHLEAFF.

This clonotype has ten or more counts. This chain joins TRBV20-1 and TRBJ1-1, with D tentatively TRBD1 (6 bases). V dropped 6 bases and J dropped 2 bases, with 19 bases sitting between them. The CDR3 runs 15 residues. Germline V CDR1 and CDR2: DFQATT, SNEGSKA (reference sequence). The CDR3: CSASTWGGRNTEAFF. The CDR3 coding sequence is TGCAGTGCCAGTACCTGGGGGGGCCGAAACACTGAAGCTTTCTTT.